This T cell receptor beta chain stems from a study of T cells expressing NK-cell markers. Study summary: The authors derived TCR beta repertoires from sorted CD3+CD56+NKG2C+, CD3+CD56+NKG2C- and CD3+CD56-NKG2C+ T cells. Seven HCMV-seropositive donors and one seronegative donor made up the eight sequenced donors.

Germline values: CDR1 ENHRY, CDR2 SYGVKD. The CDR3 is 14 amino acids. Generation of TCR beta cDNA was performed by 5'RACE template switching incorporating UMIs. TCRdb re-called the 5' RACE reads and catalogs CDR3 proteins one per entry, DNA excluded. Found here are some 110,000 distinct CDR3 sequences; the top ten clones hold about a fifth. Sequencing was carried out using blood T cells: a sorted CD56 or NKG2C T cell subset, CD4+ or CD8+ T cells, or bulk PBMC T cells (not recorded which). The chain has TRBV10-3 and TRBJ1-5. The clonotype originates from a woman between 18 and 75 years old in good health. CDR3 sequence reads: CAIRGLGTNQPQHF.